This T cell receptor (beta chain) emerged from a study of technical replicates of blood from a few donors. This CDR3 has 15 amino acids. CDR1 and CDR2 (germline): MNHNS, SASEGT. The V gene end was trimmed by 5 bases and the J gene end by 1 base; junction bases not matched to a gene: 3. The assay was immunoSEQ multiplex PCR, and TCRdb's table has in-frame clones only and misses some. The sample shows some 80,000 clones, about 96% of them seen only once. The specimen was T cells isolated from PBMCs. The origin of this receptor is a human donor in good health. The genes are TRBV6-1 and TRBJ2-2; 8 bases are shared with TRBD1. CDR3 coding DNA: TGTGCCAGCAGTCGGACAGGGTGGAACACCGGGGAGCTGTTTTTT. It specifies CASSRTGWNTGELFF.